The TCR beta chain under discussion was sequenced for a study of T cell responses to AZD1222 COVID-19 vaccine (dated by TCRdb to about 2021). Regarding the research as a whole: AZD1222 recipients given second doses at about 4 weeks or at about 12 weeks were pooled, since spike-specific TCR depth and breadth were not found to differ between the two schedules. TCR sequencing was performed for about 240 trial participants, of whom about 200 were given two doses of AZD1222 and around 25 were given two doses of MenACWY control vaccine. Enrollment into the trials was organized by age into subgroups of 18-55, 56-69 and 70-plus years, and those subgroups contained 148, 28 and 57 TCR-sequenced participants, respectively. What the research found in general, with its limitations: The 56-69-year group was small, and its depth increase did not reach significance, likely because of low power. Because no day 14 peak-response samples were available, repertoires were characterized only after the peak T cell response. Reportedly, close to half of the unique spike-specific TCRs recognized epitopes lying outside the regions that are mutated in the B.1.351 and B.1.1.7 variants. After two AZD1222 doses, spike-specific TCR breadth and depth were significantly higher than at day 0 and than in MenACWY recipients. Participants were mostly white British and included more females than males, and it was suggested by the authors that clonal diversity may have been underestimated. Only five to seven AZD1222 recipients were SARS-CoV-2 seropositive at baseline, limiting conclusions about previously exposed vaccinees. The vaccine-associated CD4 TCRs covered the entire spike protein, and the dominant responses fell in regions 160-218 and 743-854.

The CDR3 sequence holds 16 residues, the cysteine and phenylalanine included. Just the 48-base CDR3 DNA is kept, in frame starting at base 1. CDR1 and CDR2 (DFQATT, SNEGSKA) derive from the germline V gene (reference sequence). Trimming removed 3 bases from V and 7 bases from J, leaving 22 bases between the germline ends. The CDR3 regions of human TCRbeta chains were analyzed by immunosequencing. As for the authors' bioinformatics: Repertoire TCRs were matched against a reference library of SARS-CoV-2-specific TCRs generated with the MIRA antigen-specificity platform. Breadth was defined as the fraction of unique TCRs that were SARS-CoV-2-associated. Depth was defined as the fraction of total T cells that were SARS-CoV-2-associated. Using the MIRA data, every spike-specific TCR was mapped to the spike region that the TCR reacted to and assigned to either a CD4 or a CD8 class. Log10-transformed breadth and depth values were compared by one-way ANOVA with Sidak's multiple comparisons tests. The table comes from immuneACCESS by way of TCRdb, which keeps in-frame sequences with V and J called. Part of the clones is missing from these tables; in studies checked, under half for an unresolved V gene and the rest for unknown reasons. Clonal size and the V and J genes are those of that table, whereas D and trimming came from the DNA. Within this sample are some 150,000 clones, with over 85% of them counted one time only. Just over 5% of the sample is in the top ten clones.

This clone was seen only once. It lacks a known antigen. Base-call qualities are not available, and no considerably larger clone is one nucleotide away. The meaning of the sample's time point label: baseline before first vaccination. Vaccinee samples came from UK trials COV001 and COV002, including a single-blind randomized controlled phase 2/3 trial of AZD1222 (ChAdOx1 nCoV-19) in healthy adults. For TCRbeta chain sequencing, PBMC samples from trial participants were taken at day 0 and at day 28 after the second dose. Sequenced material: peripheral blood, taken on day 0 of AZD1222 vaccination. Here the chain combines TRBV20-1 and TRBJ2-1; the best D guess is TRBD2, with 6 bases matching. The TCR originated in an adult in good health. The CDR3 has the sequence CSASGAGRPGGNEQFF. Here is the DNA: TGCAGTGCTAGTGGAGCGGGTAGACCTGGAGGAAATGAGCAGTTCTTC.